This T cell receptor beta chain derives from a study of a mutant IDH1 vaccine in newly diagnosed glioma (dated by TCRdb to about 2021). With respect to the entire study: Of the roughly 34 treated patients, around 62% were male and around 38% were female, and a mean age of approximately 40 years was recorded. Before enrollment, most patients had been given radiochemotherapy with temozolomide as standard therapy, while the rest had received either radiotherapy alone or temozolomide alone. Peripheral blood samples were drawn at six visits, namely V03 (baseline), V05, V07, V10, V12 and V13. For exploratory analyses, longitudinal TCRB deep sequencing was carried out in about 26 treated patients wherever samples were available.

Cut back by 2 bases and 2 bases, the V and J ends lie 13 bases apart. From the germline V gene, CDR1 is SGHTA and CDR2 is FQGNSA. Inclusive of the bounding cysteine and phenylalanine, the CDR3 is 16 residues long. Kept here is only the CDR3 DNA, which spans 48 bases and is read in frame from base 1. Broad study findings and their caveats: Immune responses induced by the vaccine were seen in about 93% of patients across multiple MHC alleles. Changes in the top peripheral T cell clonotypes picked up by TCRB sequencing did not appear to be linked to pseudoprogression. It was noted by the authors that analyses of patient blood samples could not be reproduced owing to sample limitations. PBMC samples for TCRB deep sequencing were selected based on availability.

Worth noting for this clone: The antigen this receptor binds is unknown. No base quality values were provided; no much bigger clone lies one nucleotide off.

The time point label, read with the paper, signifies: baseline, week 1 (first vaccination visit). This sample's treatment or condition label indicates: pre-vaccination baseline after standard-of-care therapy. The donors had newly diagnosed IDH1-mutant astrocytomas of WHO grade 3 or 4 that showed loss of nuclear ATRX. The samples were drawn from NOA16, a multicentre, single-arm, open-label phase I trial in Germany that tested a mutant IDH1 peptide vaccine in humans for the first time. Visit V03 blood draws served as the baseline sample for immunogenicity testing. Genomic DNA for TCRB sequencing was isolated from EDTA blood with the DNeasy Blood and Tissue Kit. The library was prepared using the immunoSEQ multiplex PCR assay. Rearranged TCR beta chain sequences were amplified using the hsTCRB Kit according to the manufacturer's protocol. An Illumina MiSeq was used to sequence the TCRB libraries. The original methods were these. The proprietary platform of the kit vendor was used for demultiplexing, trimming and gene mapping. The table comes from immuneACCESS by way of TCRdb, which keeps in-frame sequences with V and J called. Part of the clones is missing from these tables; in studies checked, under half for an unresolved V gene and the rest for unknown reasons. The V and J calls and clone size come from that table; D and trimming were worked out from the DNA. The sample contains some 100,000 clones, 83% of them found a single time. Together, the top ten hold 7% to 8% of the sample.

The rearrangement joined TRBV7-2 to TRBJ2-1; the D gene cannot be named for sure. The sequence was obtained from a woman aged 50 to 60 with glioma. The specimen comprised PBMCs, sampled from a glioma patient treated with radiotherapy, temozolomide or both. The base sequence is TGTGCCAGCAGCTTACGTAGAACCGCTCCCTACAATGAGCAGTTCTTC. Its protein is CASSLRRTAPYNEQFF.